These T cell receptor beta chains were read from a single sample in a study of blood T cell repertoires in COVID-19. Data came from immunoSEQ multiplex PCR; TCRdb stores just in-frame clones and leaves some out. There are 64,000 or so clones in the sample; around 86% occur only once, and about 12% lies in the top ten. The specimen sequenced was peripheral blood. The receptor set was obtained from a human donor in a cohort sampled during active COVID-19. CDR3s include the opening cysteine and the closing phenylalanine or tryptophan. A D gene is named only where the DNA matches it firmly. Size is stated for part of the rows, as once, few or many counts, or as a class when the clone is expanded.

clone size | J gene | V gene | D gene | CDR3 protein | CDR3 DNA
NA | TRBJ1-1 | TRBV6-5 | NA | CASSRGTPNTEAFF | TGTGCCAGCAGTCGAGGGACACCGAACACTGAAGCTTTCTTT
NA | TRBJ1-3 | TRBV20-1 | NA | CSASGWGRTGNTIYF | TGCAGTGCTAGTGGCTGGGGGCGAACTGGAAACACCATATATTTT
NA | TRBJ1-6 | TRBV7-8 | NA | CASSNRGQSNSPLHF | TGTGCCAGCAGCAATAGAGGACAGTCGAATTCACCCCTCCACTTT
NA | TRBJ2-1 | TRBV10-2 | NA | CASSEVGGYNEQFF | TGCGCCAGCAGTGAGGTCGGGGGCTACAATGAGCAGTTCTTC
NA | TRBJ2-6 | TRBV19 | NA | CASSSIGAGGANVLTF | TGTGCCAGTAGCTCGATAGGGGCAGGTGGGGCCAACGTCCTGACTTTC
NA | TRBJ1-1 | TRBV2 | TRBD1 | CASSRDRSGGAFF | TGTGCCAGCAGCCGGGACAGATCGGGTGGAGCTTTCTTT
NA | TRBJ1-2 | TRBV18 | NA | CASSPKRDTNYGYTF | TGTGCCAGCTCACCTAAGCGGGACACCAACTATGGCTACACCTTC
once | TRBJ1-1 | TRBV2 | NA | CASGSSQNTEAFF | TGTGCCAGCGGGAGTAGCCAGAACACTGAAGCTTTCTTT
few | TRBJ1-2 | TRBV10-2 | NA | CASGGGRGSYGYTF | TGCGCCAGCGGGGGGGGCAGGGGCAGCTATGGCTACACCTTC
NA | TRBJ2-5 | TRBV5-4 | TRBD2 | CASSLRTSGSGETQYF | TGTGCCAGCAGCCTCCGGACTAGCGGAAGTGGAGAGACCCAGTACTTC
NA | TRBJ2-5 | TRBV6-1 | TRBD1 | CASREGTGGGETQYF | TGTGCCAGCAGAGAAGGAACAGGGGGCGGGGAGACCCAGTACTTC
NA | TRBJ1-2 | TRBV6-8 | NA | CATLGRNGYTF | TGTGCCACCTTAGGGAGGAATGGCTACACCTTC
NA | TRBJ2-5 | TRBV30 | NA | CAWSQQGPGTQYF | TGTGCCTGGAGTCAGCAGGGCCCCGGGACCCAGTACTTC
NA | TRBJ2-1 | TRBV11-1 | NA | CASSKSGRAYNEQFF | TGTGCCAGCAGCAAAAGCGGGCGAGCCTACAATGAGCAGTTCTTC
few | TRBJ1-1 | TRBV2 | NA | CASSARGSLGGPNTEAFF | TGTGCCAGCAGTGCCCGGGGTTCGCTTGGAGGACCGAACACTGAAGCTTTCTTT
NA | TRBJ2-5 | TRBV6-2/TRBV6-3 | NA | CASSYSSGGGRETQYF | TGTGCCAGCAGTTACTCGTCTGGCGGGGGCCGGGAGACCCAGTACTTC
NA | TRBJ1-2 | TRBV19 | TRBD1 | CASSTRDRGNYGYTF | TGTGCCAGTAGTACCCGGGACAGGGGGAACTATGGCTACACCTTC
NA | TRBJ2-7 | TRBV29-1 | NA | CSVDSGGDEQYF | TGCAGCGTTGATTCAGGCGGGGACGAGCAGTACTTC
NA | TRBJ1-5 | TRBV5-6 | NA | CASNRRGLNQPQHF | TGTGCCAGCAACCGAAGAGGGCTGAATCAGCCCCAGCATTTT
NA | TRBJ2-1 | TRBV24-1 | NA | CATSDSKQGSFRDEQFF | TGTGCCACCAGTGACTCGAAGCAGGGGTCTTTCCGGGATGAGCAGTTCTTC
NA | TRBJ2-3 | TRBV19 | TRBD1 | CASIGGRTGSTDTQYF | TGTGCCAGTATAGGGGGTAGGACAGGGTCCACAGATACGCAGTATTTT
NA | TRBJ1-4 | TRBV19 | TRBD1 | CASSSTGTGGLDEKLFF | TGTGCCAGTAGTTCGACCGGGACAGGGGGTTTAGACGAAAAACTGTTTTTT
once | TRBJ1-1 | TRBV5-1 | TRBD1 | CASSSGQGRVTEAFF | TGCGCCAGCAGCTCCGGACAGGGGAGGGTCACTGAAGCTTTCTTT
NA | TRBJ1-2 | TRBV6-5 | NA | CASSYQDNYGYTF | TGTGCCAGCAGTTACCAGGATAACTATGGCTACACCTTC
NA | TRBJ2-7 | TRBV19 | NA | CASSTAGTYEQYF | TGTGCCAGTAGTACCGCAGGGACCTACGAGCAGTACTTC
NA | TRBJ2-2 | TRBV25-1 | TRBD1 | CAVRDRGNTGELFF | TGTGCCGTCCGGGACAGGGGTAACACCGGGGAGCTGTTTTTT
NA | TRBJ2-2 | TRBV7-9 | NA | CASSIMADTGELFF | TGTGCCAGCAGCATAATGGCAGACACCGGGGAGCTGTTTTTT
few | TRBJ2-1 | TRBV3-1/TRBV3-2 | NA | CASSQDMREEQFF | TGTGCCAGCAGCCAAGATATGAGGGAGGAGCAGTTCTTC
NA | TRBJ2-1 | TRBV6-4 | TRBD2 | CASSGTGGSYNEQFF | TGTGCCAGCAGTGGGACGGGGGGCTCCTACAATGAGCAGTTCTTC
NA | TRBJ1-3 | TRBV12-3/TRBV12-4 | NA | CASRPTLGNTIYF | TGTGCCAGCAGGCCTACTCTAGGAAACACCATATATTTT
NA | TRBJ2-3 | TRBV7-2 | NA | CASTGGPGAPLGDTQYF | TGTGCCAGCACCGGGGGGCCGGGGGCCCCTTTGGGAGATACGCAGTATTTT
NA | TRBJ1-5 | TRBV4-1 | NA | CASSQDFRGNQPQHF | TGCGCCAGCAGCCAAGATTTTCGGGGCAATCAGCCCCAGCATTTT